Shown below are 18 T cell receptor beta chains from a single sample sequenced in a study of molecular identifiers for immune sequencing clone quantification. One entry per CDR3 protein results from TCRdb running MiXCR on the PCR reads. The sample has tens of thousands of distinct CDR3 sequences; around 20% are singletons. Sequenced sample: naive CD8+ T cells from blood, with Jurkat cell RNA spiked in. Stated subset: FACS-sorted CD8+CD4-CCR7+CD45RA+ naive T cells. These TCRs come from a human donor in good health. Some libraries in this study had Jurkat cell RNA spiked in.

At least ten counts were recorded for this clonotype. V usage is TRBV12-3 or TRBV12-4 and J usage is TRBJ1-5, with 7 positions matching TRBD1. With 1 base clipped from V and 2 bases from J, the junction kept 11 bases outside the gene matches. The CDR3 covers 18 residues. The CDR3 nucleotides read TGTGCCAGCAGTTTAGGGACCCACAGGGGTGAAGGCAATCAGCCCCAGCATTTT. It codes for CASSLGTHRGEGNQPQHF.

Ten or more counts support this clonotype. The rearrangement links TRBV20-1 to TRBJ1-5; possibly TRBD1 for D (5 bases). Germline V gives CDR1 DFQATT, CDR2 SNEGSKA (reference sequence). Trimming shortened V by 4 bases and J by 4 bases, and 17 bases separated the two germline ends. CDR3 length: 15 amino acids. For the CDR3, the DNA is TGCAGTGCTAACAATCCGGGACCGGGAAATCAGCCCCAGCATTTT. It specifies CSANNPGPGNQPQHF.

Worth noting for this clonotype: This may be a read error: a much more frequent sequence differs by one nucleotide. The V call is TRBV27, the J call TRBJ2-7; 8 bases map to TRBD1. This CDR3 comprises 14 residues. Germline loops: CDR1 MNHEY, CDR2 SMNVEV (reference sequence). The CDR3 nucleotides read TGTGCCAACAGTACATGGGACAGGAACTACGAGCAGTACTTC. This encodes CANSTWDRNYEQYF.

This sequence joins TRBV9 and TRBJ2-1; D gene uncertain. Germline lookup yields CDR1 SGDLS and CDR2 YYNGEE. The CDR3 has 15 residues. V shed 0 bases and J shed 4 bases, with 11 bases lying between them. The CDR3 loop is CASSVGSSPYNEQFF. The CDR3 DNA reads TGTGCCAGCAGCGTAGGGTCGTCCCCATACAATGAGCAGTTCTTC.

With regard to this clonotype: This may be a read error, as it is one base from a much larger clone. The V and J genes are TRBV5-6 and TRBJ1-3; D is perhaps TRBD1 (5 bases). Trimming pared 0 bases from V and 3 bases from J, leaving 10 bases between. This CDR3 is 15 amino acids long. Germline CDR1 is SGHDT and CDR2 is YYEEEE. CDR3: CASSLEGTYGNTIYF. For the CDR3, the DNA is TGTGCCAGCAGCTTGGAAGGGACCTATGGAAACACCATATATTTT.

About this clonotype: This clone may be a read error of a much larger clone one base away. The chain recombines TRBV5-6 with TRBJ1-1; 8 nucleotides line up with TRBD1. The CDR3 totals 17 residues. CDR1 SGHDT and CDR2 YYEEEE come from the germline V gene. The CDR3 DNA sequence: TGTGCCAGCGGCTTGTTAACAGGGGGAGTAGGGAGCACTGAAGCTTTCTTT. Protein: CASGLLTGGVGSTEAFF.

This clonotype was picked up many times. V usage is TRBV11-2 and J usage is TRBJ2-2; the match to TRBD2 covers 7 bases. Germline CDR1 and CDR2: SGHAT and FQNNGV. This CDR3 comprises 16 residues. The V segment lost 4 bases and the J segment 0 bases; nucleotides outside the gene matches: 5. This CDR3 is CASSSLSGANTGELFF. CDR3 in DNA: TGTGCCAGCAGCTCCCTGAGCGGGGCGAACACCGGGGAGCTGTTTTTT.

This clonotype occurred a few times. The CDR3 DNA reads TGCAGCGTTACTACAGGGTGGGGCTACACCTTC. It codes for CSVTTGWGYTF. J is TRBJ1-2 and V is TRBV29-1; D may be TRBD1 (6 bases). CDR3 length: 11 amino acids. Per the germline V gene, CDR1 is SQVTM and CDR2 is ANQGSEA. V lost 5 bases to trimming and J lost 8 bases, with 12 bases between them.

As regards this clonotype: One base away lies a much larger clone, so this may be a sequencing read error. V gene TRBV25-1 combines with J gene TRBJ1-2, with 7 bases matching TRBD1. This CDR3 has 15 residues. CDR1 MGHDK and CDR2 SYGVNS come from the germline V gene. Trimming removed 7 bases from V and 5 bases from J; junction bases left unmatched: 13. DNA for the CDR3: TGTGCCAGCATAAGTAGGGGGCCCGGGTCATATGGCTACACCTTC. Amino acid sequence: CASISRGPGSYGYTF.

There are a few counts of this clonotype. This chain uses TRBV6-2 or TRBV6-3 with TRBJ1-1, with unresolved D. CDR1 is MNHEY and CDR2 is SVGEGT in the germline V gene. V lost 7 bases and J lost 1, with 7 bases in between. The CDR3 sequence is 12 residues long. CDR3 in amino acids: CASTDTNTEAFF. In DNA form, the CDR3 reads TGTGCCAGCACAGACACGAACACTGAAGCTTTCTTT.

The table lists this clonotype with many counts. The rearrangement joins TRBV7-6 to TRBJ1-5; D unclear. V was trimmed by 3 bases and J by 7 bases, leaving 13 bases between them. Per the germline V gene, CDR1 is SGHVS and CDR2 is FNYEAQ. This CDR3 comprises 14 residues. The CDR3, as DNA: TGTGCCAGCAGCTTCGCCTTGGGAGACCAGCCCCAGCATTTT. Its translation is CASSFALGDQPQHF.

In this sample, this clonotype turned up many times. This chain uses TRBV13 with TRBJ1-5, with D unresolved. V lost 4 bases to trimming and J lost 2 bases, with 3 bases between them. The CDR3 is made up of 12 amino acids. Germline CDR1 PRHDT, CDR2 FYEKMQ (reference sequence). The CDR3 DNA sequence: TGTGCCAGCAGCTCCCGCAATCAGCCCCAGCATTTT. It codes for CASSSRNQPQHF.

This clonotype was seen ten or more times. The chain employs TRBV27 and TRBJ2-7, with 8 bases fitting TRBD2. The CDR3 spans 13 residues. The J segment lost 4 bases and the V segment lost 7 bases, leaving 6 bases of the junction unmatched. The germline V gene encodes CDR1 MNHEY and CDR2 SMNVEV (reference sequence). CDR3 nucleotides: TGTGCCAGCAAACCCGGGGGGGCGTACGAGCAGTACTTC. Translation: CASKPGGAYEQYF.

This clonotype was observed many times. This chain uses TRBV13 with TRBJ1-1; maybe TRBD1 (5 bases). With 5 bases removed from V and 3 bases from J, the gap between germline ends came to 16 bases. The CDR3 length is 15 residues. Germline V lookup: CDR1 PRHDT, CDR2 FYEKMQ (reference sequence). The DNA for the CDR3 is TGTGCCAGCAGCGGACCAGGGACCGACTACACTGAAGCTTTCTTT. It codes for CASSGPGTDYTEAFF.

This clonotype showed up just once. A single base separates this from a much larger clone, so it may be a read error. The conserved phenylalanine or tryptophan normally closing the CDR3 is absent here, so this likely arose from a read error. The V gene is TRBV5-6, the J gene TRBJ2-7; 8 positions match TRBD2. CDR1 and CDR2 (germline): SGHDT, YYEEEE. The CDR3 consists of 16 residues. The junction had 11 bases not matched to a gene; V was cut back by 0 bases and J by 6 bases. CDR3 sequence: CASSLVSSGGPFEQYI. CDR3 in DNA: TGTGCCAGCAGCTTGGTTTCGTCGGGAGGGCCGTTCGAGCAGTACATC.

As concerns this clonotype: A much larger clone sits a single nucleotide away, making a read error possible. Because it lacks the conserved phenylalanine or tryptophan at the end, this CDR3 is likely a read error. The J gene is TRBJ2-1, the V gene TRBV2, with a possible D match to TRBD2 (5 bases). Germline assignment: CDR1 SNHLY and CDR2 FYNNEI. This CDR3 region has 16 residues. The germline V and J ends were trimmed by 5 bases and 6 bases, with 20 bases remaining between them. The CDR3 DNA reads as TGTGCCAGCAGTATCCTACTAGTTACTGGCCCCAATGAGCAGTTCTAC. Translating gives CASSILLVTGPNEQFY.

Many counts were recorded for this clonotype. The V gene is TRBV5-1, the J gene TRBJ2-3; TRBD2 aligns across 12 bases. Germline loops: CDR1 SGHRS, CDR2 YFSETQ. The CDR3 runs to 18 residues. J lost 3 bases, V lost 4 bases, and 12 bases had no gene match. The CDR3 bases are TGCGCCAGCAGCGCGGCTAGCGGGAGGGCCATTTTAACAGATACGCAGTATTTT. It codes for CASSAASGRAILTDTQYF.

There are many counts of this clonotype. J is TRBJ1-1 and V is TRBV19; tentatively, D is TRBD1 (5 bases). The CDR3 length is 10 residues. Germline V gene lookup returns CDR1 LNHDA and CDR2 SQIVND (reference sequence). The V end was cut by 7 bases, the J end by 5 bases, with 5 bases between. The CDR3: CASKGTEAFF. CDR3 nucleotide sequence: TGTGCCAGTAAGGGGACTGAAGCTTTCTTT.